This TCR beta chain derives from a study of OX40 agonist ivuxolimab in advanced cancers. The wider study: Patients were 65% to 85% male with ages roughly 20 to 90, mean roughly 64. Overall study findings and caveats: The investigators did not determine what antigen specificity the expanded peripheral T cells had. Doses of 0.1 to 3.0 mg/kg were accompanied by clonal expansion of CD4+ and CD8+ blood T cells by week 6.

Exclusion of a patient followed from autoimmune disease history or systemic immunosuppression. Assay: immunoSEQ multiplex PCR; the TCRdb copy retains only in-frame clones and omits some. The table shows around 80,000 clones, with around nine tenths occurring only once. Trimming shortened V by 7 bases and J by 1 base, and 10 bases separated the two germline ends. Germline CDR1 SNHLY, CDR2 FYNNEI. The CDR3 contains 13 residues. On this clone itself: Its antigen is as yet unknown.

The gene calls are TRBV2 and TRBJ1-1; tentatively, D is TRBD1 (6 bases). This specimen consisted of CD4+ or CD8+ T cells sorted from blood, obtained in a trial of the OX40 agonist ivuxolimab. The TCR sequence derives from an adult with an advanced solid tumor such as melanoma, head and neck, liver or kidney cancer. The DNA of the CDR3 is TGTGCCAGCATAAAGGACAGGAACACTGAAGCTTTCTTT. Translating gives CASIKDRNTEAFF. The full variable domain, rest sourced from reference TRBV2 and TRBJ1-1, is EPEVTQTPSHQVTQMGQEVILRCVPISNHLYFYWYRQILGQKVEFLVSFYNNEISEKSEIFDDQFSVERPDGSNFTLKIRSTKLEDSAMYFCASIKDRNTEAFFGQGTRLTVV.